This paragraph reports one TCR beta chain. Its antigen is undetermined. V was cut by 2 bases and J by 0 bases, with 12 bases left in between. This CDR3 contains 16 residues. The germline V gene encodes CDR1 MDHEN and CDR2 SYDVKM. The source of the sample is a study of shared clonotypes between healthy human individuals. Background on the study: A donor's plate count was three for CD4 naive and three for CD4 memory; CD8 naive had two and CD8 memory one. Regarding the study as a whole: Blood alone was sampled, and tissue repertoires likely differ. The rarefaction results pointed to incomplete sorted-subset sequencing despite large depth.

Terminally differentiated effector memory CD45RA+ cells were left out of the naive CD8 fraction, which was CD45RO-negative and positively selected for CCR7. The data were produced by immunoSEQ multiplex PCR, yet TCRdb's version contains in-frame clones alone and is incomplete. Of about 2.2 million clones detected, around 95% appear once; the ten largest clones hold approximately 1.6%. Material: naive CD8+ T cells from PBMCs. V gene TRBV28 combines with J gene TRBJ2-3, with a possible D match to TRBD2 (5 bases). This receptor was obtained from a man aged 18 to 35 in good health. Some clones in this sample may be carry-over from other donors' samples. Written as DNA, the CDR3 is TGTGCCAGCAGTTTACCACCAAGAGGGAGCACAGATACGCAGTATTTT. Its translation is CASSLPPRGSTDTQYF. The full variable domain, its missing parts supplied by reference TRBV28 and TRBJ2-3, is DVKVTQSSRYLVKRTGEKVFLECVQDMDHENMFWYRQDPGLGLRLIYFSYDVKMKEKGDIPEGYSVSREKKERFSLILESASTNQTSMYLCASSLPPRGSTDTQYFGPGTRLTVL.